This TCR beta chain was identified in a study of blood T cell repertoires in COVID-19. About the research overall: Spain, Italy and the United States supplied samples that represented acute and convalescent COVID-19. PBMCs, B-cell-depleted T cells, or T cells provided the cDNA or gDNA that made up the material.

Authors' analysis steps: By means of reference gene primer amplification, nucleated cell counts were estimated. This table comes from immunoSEQ multiplex PCR, and its TCRdb copy is limited to in-frame clones, with some not included. That table furnishes V, J and clone size, whereas the DNA furnished D and trimming. Among around 300,000 clones listed, roughly 90% were seen once. The sample holds one count of this clone. Other DNA sequences in this specimen translate into the identical CDR3. Germline V gene sequence: CDR1 ENHRY, CDR2 SYGVKD. Trimming took 2 bases from V and 4 from J, leaving 8 bases between them. CDR3 length: 13 residues.

Sequenced: peripheral blood. The sequence came from a woman in her fifties or sixties with active or convalescent COVID-19. The chain employs TRBV10-3 and TRBJ1-2; D is unclear. The CDR3 here is CAISEGQSYGYTF. Written as DNA, the CDR3 is TGTGCCATCAGTGAGGGGCAGAGCTATGGCTACACCTTC.